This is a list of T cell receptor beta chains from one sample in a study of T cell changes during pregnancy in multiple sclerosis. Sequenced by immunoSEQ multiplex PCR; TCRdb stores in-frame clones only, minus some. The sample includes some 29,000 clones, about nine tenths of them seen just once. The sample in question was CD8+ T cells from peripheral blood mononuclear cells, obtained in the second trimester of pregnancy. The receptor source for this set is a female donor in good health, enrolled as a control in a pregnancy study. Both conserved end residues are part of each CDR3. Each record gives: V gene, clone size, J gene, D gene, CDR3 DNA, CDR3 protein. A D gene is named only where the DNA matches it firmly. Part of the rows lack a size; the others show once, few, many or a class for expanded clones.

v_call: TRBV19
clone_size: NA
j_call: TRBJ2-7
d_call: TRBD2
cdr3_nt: TGTGCCAGTCGACTAGCGGGGGGATCCTACGAGCAGTACTTC
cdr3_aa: CASRLAGGSYEQYF

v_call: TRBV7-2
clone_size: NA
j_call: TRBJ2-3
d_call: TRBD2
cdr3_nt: TGTGCCAGCAGCTTAACTAGCGGGGGGCGCACAGATACGCAGTATTTT
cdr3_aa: CASSLTSGGRTDTQYF

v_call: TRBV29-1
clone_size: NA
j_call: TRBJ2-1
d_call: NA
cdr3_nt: TGCAGCGTTGAAGGGCCAGGACAGTACAATGAGCAGTTCTTC
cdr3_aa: CSVEGPGQYNEQFF

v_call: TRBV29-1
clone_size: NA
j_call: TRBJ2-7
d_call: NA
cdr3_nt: TGCAGCGTTGGGACAGTATACTCCTACGAGCAGTACTTC
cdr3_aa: CSVGTVYSYEQYF

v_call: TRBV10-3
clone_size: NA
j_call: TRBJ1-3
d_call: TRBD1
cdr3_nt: TGTGCCATCAGCGGGACAGGGAATGCTGGAAACACCATATATTTT
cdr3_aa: CAISGTGNAGNTIYF

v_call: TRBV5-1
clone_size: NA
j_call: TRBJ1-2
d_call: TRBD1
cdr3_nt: TGCGCCAGCAGCCCCGGACAGGCCCGTCTTTTATATGGCTACACCTTC
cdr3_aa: CASSPGQARLLYGYTF

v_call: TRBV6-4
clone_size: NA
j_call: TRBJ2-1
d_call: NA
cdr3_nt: TGTGCCAGCAGTGCCCAACCTGGGGGAGGCTACAATGAGCAGTTCTTC
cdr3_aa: CASSAQPGGGYNEQFF

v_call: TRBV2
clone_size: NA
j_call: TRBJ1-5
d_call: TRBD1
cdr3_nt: TGTGCCAGCAGGCACAGGGGACCGACCGGGGTCAACAATCAGCCCCAGCATTTT
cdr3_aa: CASRHRGPTGVNNQPQHF

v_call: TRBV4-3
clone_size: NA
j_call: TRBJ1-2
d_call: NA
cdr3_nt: TGCGCCAGCAGCCAAGTCAACAGGGACCATGGCTACACCTTC
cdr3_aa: CASSQVNRDHGYTF

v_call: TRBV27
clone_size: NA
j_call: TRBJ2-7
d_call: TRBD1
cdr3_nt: TGTGCCAGCAGTTTATCGCGCGGGACAGGGTCCCACGAGCAGTACTTC
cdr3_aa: CASSLSRGTGSHEQYF

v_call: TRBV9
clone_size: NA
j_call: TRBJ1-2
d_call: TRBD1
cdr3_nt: TGTGCCAGCAGCGTAGTCGGAGAGGGACAGGGGACGAAGACCTTC
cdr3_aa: CASSVVGEGQGTKTF

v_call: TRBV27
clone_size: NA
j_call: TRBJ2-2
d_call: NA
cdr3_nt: TGTGCCAGCAGTTTAGGAGGGCAAGGACTCGGGGAGCTGTTTTTT
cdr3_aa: CASSLGGQGLGELFF

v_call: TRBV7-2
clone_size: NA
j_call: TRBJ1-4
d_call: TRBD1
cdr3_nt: TGTGCCAGCAGCCCGACCGGGACAGGGGTTGAAAAACTGTTTTTT
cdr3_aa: CASSPTGTGVEKLFF

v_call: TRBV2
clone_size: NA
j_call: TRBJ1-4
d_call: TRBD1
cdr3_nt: TGTGCCAGCAGTGAAGAAGGGGGCCGTAATGAAAAACTGTTTTTT
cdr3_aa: CASSEEGGRNEKLFF

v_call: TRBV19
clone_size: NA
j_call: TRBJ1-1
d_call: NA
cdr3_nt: TGTGCCAGTAAATGGCTTGGGAACACTGAAGCTTTCTTT
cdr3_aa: CASKWLGNTEAFF

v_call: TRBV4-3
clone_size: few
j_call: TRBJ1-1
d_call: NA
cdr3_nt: TGCGCCAGCAGCCAAGATCAGGGGCGGGACACTGAAGCTTTCTTT
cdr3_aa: CASSQDQGRDTEAFF